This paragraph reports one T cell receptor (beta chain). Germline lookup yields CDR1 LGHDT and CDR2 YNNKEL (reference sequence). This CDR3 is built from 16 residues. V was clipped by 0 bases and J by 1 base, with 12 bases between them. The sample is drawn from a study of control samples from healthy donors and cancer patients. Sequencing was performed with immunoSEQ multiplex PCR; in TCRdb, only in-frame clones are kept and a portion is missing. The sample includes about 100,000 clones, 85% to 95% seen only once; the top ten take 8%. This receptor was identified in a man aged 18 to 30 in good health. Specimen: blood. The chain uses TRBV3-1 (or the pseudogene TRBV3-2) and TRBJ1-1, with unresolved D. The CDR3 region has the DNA TGTGCCAGCAGCCAAGATTCCGTGGGCAGGAACACTGAAGCTTTCTTT. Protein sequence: CASSQDSVGRNTEAFF.